The rows below give T cell receptor beta chains drawn from one sample of a study of patients and donors after allogeneic stem cell transplantation. TCRdb called the RT-PCR reads again in MiXCR, with one record for every CDR3 protein. The sample includes approximately 410,000 distinct CDR3 sequences, under 20% seen only once; the top ten take less than 9.5%. Sequencing was carried out using blood, either unsorted or a sorted T cell fraction (not recorded which). The receptor set was obtained from a human donor who was either an allogeneic HSCT recipient or a stem cell or donor lymphocyte infusion donor (not recorded which). It is not recorded whose cells these are; they may come from a transplant donor. CDR3s include the opening cysteine and the closing phenylalanine or tryptophan. A D gene is named only where the DNA matches it firmly. Expanded clones are given a class, and other clones once, few, many or no size at all.

v_call	d_call	clone_size	j_call	cdr3_aa	cdr3_nt
TRBV12-3/TRBV12-4	-	-	TRBJ1-1	CASRDGSYTEAFF	TGTGCCAGCAGGGATGGGTCGTACACTGAAGCTTTCTTT
TRBV29-1	-	many	TRBJ2-1	CSVPWRTYNEQFF	TGCAGCGTTCCCTGGAGGACCTACAATGAGCAGTTCTTC
TRBV7-2	-	-	TRBJ1-5	CASSLAWQLQPQHF	TGTGCCAGCAGCTTAGCTTGGCAGCTTCAGCCCCAGCATTTT
TRBV9	-	-	TRBJ2-1	CASSVGVGGVGNEQFF	TGTGCCAGCAGCGTGGGGGTAGGGGGAGTTGGCAATGAGCAGTTCTTC
TRBV27	TRBD1	-	TRBJ2-1	CASSLSGTAYNEQFF	TGTGCCAGCAGTTTATCCGGGACAGCCTACAATGAGCAGTTCTTC
TRBV5-1	-	few	TRBJ1-1	CASSLSAANTEAFF	TGCGCCAGCAGCTTGTCGGCGGCGAACACTGAAGCTTTCTTT
TRBV7-2	-	-	TRBJ1-2	CASSPRGRVNYGYTF	TGTGCCAGCAGCCCTCGCGGCAGGGTTAACTATGGCTACACCTTC
TRBV20-1	TRBD2	-	TRBJ2-7	CSARDPGLADYEQYF	TGCAGTGCTAGAGATCCCGGACTAGCGGACTACGAGCAGTACTTC
TRBV4-1	-	few	TRBJ2-5	CASSQDWDEETQYF	TGCGCCAGCAGCCAAGATTGGGATGAGGAGACCCAGTACTTC
TRBV3-1	-	few	TRBJ2-1	CASSPVVYNEQFF	TGTGCCAGCAGCCCCGTCGTCTACAATGAGCAGTTCTTC
TRBV6-5	TRBD1	few	TRBJ2-7	CASSYNRGPFSEQYF	TGTGCCAGCAGTTACAATAGGGGGCCCTTTTCCGAGCAGTACTTC
TRBV20-1	-	-	TRBJ2-1	CSAEKLGTYNEQFF	TGCAGTGCGGAAAAACTAGGGACCTACAATGAGCAGTTCTTC
TRBV12-3/TRBV12-4	TRBD1	-	TRBJ1-2	CASNSYRGDGHLNYGYTF	TGTGCCAGCAATTCTTACAGGGGGGACGGCCATCTTAACTATGGCTACACCTTC
TRBV4-3	-	few	TRBJ2-2	CASSQDGTGRTGELFF	TGCGCCAGCAGCCAAGATGGCACAGGGAGAACCGGGGAGCTGTTTTTT
TRBV9	TRBD2	few	TRBJ2-5	CASSGGLADQETQYF	TGTGCCAGCAGCGGGGGACTAGCGGACCAAGAGACCCAGTACTTC
TRBV2	TRBD1	-	TRBJ2-6	CASRVRGLGANVLTF	TGTGCCAGCAGGGTGAGGGGGCTCGGGGCCAACGTCCTGACTTTC
TRBV18	TRBD2	-	TRBJ2-1	CASSLLAGGDEQFF	TGTGCCAGCTCACTCCTAGCGGGGGGGGATGAGCAGTTCTTC
TRBV4-1	TRBD2	few	TRBJ2-1	CASSQDPSGQQFF	TGCGCCAGCAGCCAAGATCCTAGCGGACAGCAGTTCTTC
TRBV20-1	-	few	TRBJ1-3	CSASTQGGGNTIYF	TGCAGTGCCTCCACTCAGGGAGGTGGAAACACCATATATTTT
TRBV20-1	-	few	TRBJ1-3	CSARPGTGILRNTIYF	TGCAGTGCTAGACCTGGGACGGGGATCCTAAGAAACACCATATATTTT
TRBV28	-	-	TRBJ2-7	CASSTASGLESPSQYF	TGTGCCAGCAGTACCGCGTCTGGACTTGAATCTCCTAGCCAGTACTTC
TRBV12-3/TRBV12-4	TRBD2	many	TRBJ2-1	CASSSRLAGGTYNEQFF	TGTGCCAGCAGCAGTCGACTAGCGGGGGGCACATACAATGAGCAGTTCTTC
TRBV5-1	TRBD2	few	TRBJ2-4	CASSLAPSSGVAKNIQYF	TGCGCCAGCAGCTTGGCCCCCAGTAGCGGGGTAGCCAAAAACATTCAGTACTTC
TRBV7-9	-	-	TRBJ2-6	CASSLGRAGSGANVLTF	TGTGCCAGCAGCTTAGGAAGGGCCGGGTCTGGGGCCAACGTCCTGACTTTC
TRBV29-1	-	-	TRBJ2-7	CSPPHEQYF	TGCAGCCCTCCACACGAGCAGTACTTC
TRBV27	TRBD1	-	TRBJ1-2	CASSLGQGLSYTF	TGTGCCAGCAGTTTAGGACAGGGCCTATCTTACACCTTC
TRBV5-1	-	few	TRBJ2-2	CASSLGSGTGELFF	TGCGCCAGCAGCTTAGGGAGCGGCACCGGGGAGCTGTTTTTT
TRBV20-1	TRBD2	few	TRBJ2-7	CSAPPLAGGNYEQYF	TGCAGTGCCCCGCCCCTAGCGGGAGGTAACTACGAGCAGTACTTC
TRBV20-1	-	-	TRBJ1-1	CSARATGLKNTEAFF	TGCAGTGCTAGAGCAACGGGACTCAAAAACACTGAAGCTTTCTTT
TRBV20-1	TRBD1	few	TRBJ2-1	CSAPGQQYNEQFF	TGCAGTGCACCGGGACAGCAATACAATGAGCAGTTCTTC
TRBV4-3	-	few	TRBJ2-7	CASSQGTGFSEQYF	TGCGCCAGCAGCCAAGGAACAGGGTTTAGCGAGCAGTACTTC
TRBV12-3/TRBV12-4	TRBD2	few	TRBJ2-1	CASRTSSYSEQFF	TGTGCCAGTAGGACTAGCTCCTACAGTGAGCAGTTCTTC
TRBV20-1	TRBD1	-	TRBJ1-4	CSANRGANEKLFF	TGCAGTGCTAACAGGGGTGCTAATGAAAAACTGTTTTTT
TRBV4-2	-	few	TRBJ2-7	CASSQGVEGSAYEQYF	TGTGCCAGCAGCCAAGGGGTGGAGGGGTCCGCCTACGAGCAGTACTTC
TRBV9	TRBD1	many	TRBJ2-3	CASSVMDRGPQWGTDTQYF	TGTGCCAGCAGCGTAATGGACAGGGGCCCTCAATGGGGCACAGATACGCAGTATTTT
TRBV24-1	TRBD1	-	TRBJ2-6	CATSDNPGQVEAGANVLTF	TGTGCCACCAGTGACAACCCGGGACAGGTGGAGGCTGGGGCCAACGTCCTGACTTTC
TRBV7-8	-	few	TRBJ2-7	CASFQGPYEQYF	TGTGCCAGCTTTCAGGGACCCTACGAGCAGTACTTC
TRBV27	-	-	TRBJ1-6	CASSFWSSPLHF	TGTGCCAGCAGTTTCTGGAGCTCACCCCTCCACTTT
TRBV9	TRBD2	few	TRBJ2-7	CASSFGGVPTYEQYF	TGTGCCAGCAGCTTCGGGGGGGTTCCGACCTACGAGCAGTACTTC
TRBV20-1	-	few	TRBJ2-5	CSARDVERGETQYF	TGCAGTGCTAGAGATGTGGAAAGAGGGGAGACCCAGTACTTC